The sequence of this T cell receptor (beta chain) was determined in a study of blood T cell repertoires in COVID-19. Study context: T cells, B-cell-depleted T cells, or PBMCs supplied cDNA or gDNA.

Repertoires were generated with immunoSEQ multiplex PCR, while TCRdb's copy carries only in-frame clones and drops some. This sample has about 200,000 clones; around nine tenths occur once, and the top ten carry roughly a sixth. From germline, CDR1 is MNHNY and CDR2 SVGAGI (reference sequence). Between the trimmed V and J ends, which lost 5 bases and 4 bases, there was a span of 24 bases. The length of the CDR3 is 18 residues. This receptor was identified in a man aged 50 to 60 with COVID-19, enrolled during active disease. Sequenced: peripheral blood. J is TRBJ2-1 and V is TRBV6-6, with a weak D call TRBD1 (6 bases). Here the CDR3 DNA reads TGTGCCAGCAGTCAAAGGGGGAGAGACCAGAGCGCATACAATGAGCAGTTCTTC. Translated: CASSQRGRDQSAYNEQFF.